Each of the 9 T cell receptor beta chains below was sequenced from the same sample in a study of blood T cell repertoires in COVID-19. Generated by immunoSEQ multiplex PCR, the TCRdb table keeps only in-frame clones and is missing some. There are about 130,000 clones in the sample; 84% occur only once, and 9.5% to 15% lies in the top ten. Sequencing was performed on peripheral blood. All receptors derive from a human donor in a cohort sampled during active COVID-19.

The J gene is TRBJ1-2, the V gene TRBV25-1; D is ambiguous. Germline V gene sequence: CDR1 MGHDK, CDR2 SYGVNS. The CDR3 sequence is 11 residues long. V lost 2 bases to trimming and J lost 6 bases, with 4 bases between them. In nucleotides, the CDR3 is TGTGCCAGCAGTGAACTCCATGGCTACACCTTC. Residues: CASSELHGYTF.

The chain combines TRBV27 with TRBJ1-2; 8 nucleotides match TRBD1. Germline CDR1 is MNHEY and CDR2 is SMNVEV (reference sequence). The CDR3 runs 13 residues. J was trimmed by 4 bases and V by 5 bases; bases with no gene match: 3. CDR3 residues: CASSRTGTYGYTF. CDR3 nucleotide sequence: TGTGCCAGCAGTCGGACAGGGACCTATGGCTACACCTTC.

The chain links TRBV5-5 to TRBJ2-7, with 7 bases that match TRBD1. This CDR3 has 17 amino acids. The germline V gene has CDR1 SGHKS and CDR2 YYEKEE (reference sequence). Trimming at V came to 4 bases and at J to 0 bases, leaving 13 bases not matched to a gene. CDR3 loop: CASSRAQGTASSYEQYF. CDR3 nucleotides: TGTGCCAGCAGCCGCGCCCAAGGGACAGCCAGCTCCTACGAGCAGTACTTC.

The V gene is TRBV6-4, the J gene TRBJ2-1; 8 bases match TRBD2. Germline V CDR1 and CDR2: MRHNA, SNTAGT. The CDR3 loop spans 15 amino acids. Trimming removed 0 bases from V and 5 bases from J; junction bases left unmatched: 3. The CDR3 bases are TGTGCCAGCAGTGACTCAGGACTAGCTAACAATGAGCAGTTCTTC. It encodes CASSDSGLANNEQFF.

The V gene is TRBV5-1, the J gene TRBJ2-5; 9 nucleotides match TRBD2. The germline V gene encodes CDR1 SGHRS and CDR2 YFSETQ. The CDR3 has 15 amino acids. With V trimmed by 2 bases and J by 1 base, 3 bases remained unmatched. This CDR3 reads CASSFGSGGQETQYF. In DNA form, the CDR3 reads TGCGCCAGCAGCTTCGGTAGCGGGGGCCAAGAGACCCAGTACTTC.

The chain couples TRBV6-5 to TRBJ1-2; perhaps TRBD1 as D (5 bases). CDR3 size: 13 residues. From germline, CDR1 is MNHEY and CDR2 SVGAGI. V was clipped by 6 bases and J by 8 bases, with 16 bases between them. Written as DNA, the CDR3 is TGTGCCAGCAGCCCCCGCAGGGAGGGAGGCTACACCTTC. Encoded protein: CASSPRREGGYTF.

V usage is TRBV3-1 (or the pseudogene TRBV3-2) and J usage is TRBJ2-2; D is uncertain. The V end lost 0 bases, the J end lost 4 bases, and 9 bases lay between the germline ends. Per germline, CDR1 LGHDT and CDR2 YNNKEL (reference sequence). CDR3 length equals 15 residues. The CDR3 protein is CASSQDARVTGELFF. The CDR3 nucleotides are TGTGCCAGCAGCCAAGACGCCCGGGTCACCGGGGAGCTGTTTTTT.

The J gene is TRBJ1-4, the V gene TRBV9, with 7 bases aligning to TRBD1. Trimming at V came to 3 bases and at J to 12 bases, leaving 17 bases not matched to a gene. The length of the CDR3 is 16 residues. Germline V gene sequence: CDR1 SGDLS, CDR2 YYNGEE. The CDR3 region is CASSETSRDSHRELFF. In nucleotides, the CDR3 is TGTGCCAGCAGCGAGACCTCCCGGGACAGCCACCGGGAACTGTTTTTT. The whole variable domain, filled in from reference TRBV9 and TRBJ1-4, reads DSGVTQTPKHLITATGQRVTLRCSPRSGDLSVYWYQQSLDQGLQFLIQYYNGEERAKGNILERFSAQQFPDLHSELNLSSLELGDSALYFCASSETSRDSHRELFFGSGTQLSVL.

The V and J genes are TRBV5-1 and TRBJ1-1, with 10 bases identical to TRBD1. The CDR3 runs to 15 residues. CDR1 is SGHRS, CDR2 YFSETQ, per germline. With 4 bases clipped from V and 7 bases from J, the junction kept 10 bases outside the gene matches. CDR3 nucleotides: TGCGCCAGCAGCCCACGGGACAGGGGCCCCTTTGAAGCTTTCTTT. It codes for CASSPRDRGPFEAFF.